Listed here is a single T cell receptor beta chain. Its antigen is unidentified. This record belongs to a study of T cells in Graves' hyperthyroidism and ophthalmopathy. Amplification of TCR beta CDR3 regions was performed using RNA transcripts as template. In the first-round RT-PCR of the TCR CDR3, the HTBI primer set was used. One entry per CDR3 protein results from TCRdb running MiXCR on the multiplex PCR reads. Of 500,000 to 650,000 distinct CDR3 sequences in the sample, 20% were seen once. Germline values: CDR1 DFQATT, CDR2 SNEGSKA (reference sequence). This CDR3 comprises 16 residues. The junction had 7 bases not matched to a gene; V was cut back by 4 bases and J by 2 bases. General study findings and limits: Most thyroid clonotypes with frequency above 0.001 were detected in blood.

The clonotype comes from a man aged 35 to 55 with Graves' ophthalmopathy. The specimen sequenced was blood. The J gene is TRBJ2-2, the V gene TRBV20-1; 10 bases line up with TRBD2. In DNA form, the CDR3 reads TGCAGTGCTATAGCTAGCGGGAGAGAAAACACCGGGGAGCTGTTTTTT. Its translation is CSAIASGRENTGELFF.